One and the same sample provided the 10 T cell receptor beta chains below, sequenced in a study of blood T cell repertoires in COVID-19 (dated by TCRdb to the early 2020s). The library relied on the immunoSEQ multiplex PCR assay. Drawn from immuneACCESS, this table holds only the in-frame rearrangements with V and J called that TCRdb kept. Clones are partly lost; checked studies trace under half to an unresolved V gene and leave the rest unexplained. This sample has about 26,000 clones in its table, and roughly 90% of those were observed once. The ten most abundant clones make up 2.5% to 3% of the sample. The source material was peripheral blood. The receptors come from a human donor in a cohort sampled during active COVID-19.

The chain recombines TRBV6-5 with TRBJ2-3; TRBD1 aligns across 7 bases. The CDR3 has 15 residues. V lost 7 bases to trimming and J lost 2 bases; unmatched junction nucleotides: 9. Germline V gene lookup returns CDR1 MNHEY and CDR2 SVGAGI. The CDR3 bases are TGTGCCAGCACCCATACAGGGGACGCCACAGATACGCAGTATTTT. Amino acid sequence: CASTHTGDATDTQYF.

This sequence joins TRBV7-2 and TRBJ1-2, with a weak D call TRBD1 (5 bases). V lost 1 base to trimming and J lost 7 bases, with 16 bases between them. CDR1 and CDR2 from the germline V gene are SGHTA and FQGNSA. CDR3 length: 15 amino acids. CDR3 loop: CASSLVLGLVGGYTF. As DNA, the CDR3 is TGTGCCAGCAGCTTAGTATTGGGGCTCGTTGGTGGCTACACCTTC.

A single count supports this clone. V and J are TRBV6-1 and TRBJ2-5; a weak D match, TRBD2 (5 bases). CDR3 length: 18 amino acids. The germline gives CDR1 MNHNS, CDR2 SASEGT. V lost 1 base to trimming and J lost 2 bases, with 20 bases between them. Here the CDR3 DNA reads TGTGCCAGCAGTGAAGATATTGGATTGGGCAGACTACAAGAGACCCAGTACTTC. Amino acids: CASSEDIGLGRLQETQYF.

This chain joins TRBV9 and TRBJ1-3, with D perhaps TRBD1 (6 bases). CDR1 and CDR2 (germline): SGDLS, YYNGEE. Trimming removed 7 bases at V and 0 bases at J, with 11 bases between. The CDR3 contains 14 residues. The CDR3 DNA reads TGTGCCAGCGGACAGACAGTCTCTGGAAACACCATATATTTT. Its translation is CASGQTVSGNTIYF.

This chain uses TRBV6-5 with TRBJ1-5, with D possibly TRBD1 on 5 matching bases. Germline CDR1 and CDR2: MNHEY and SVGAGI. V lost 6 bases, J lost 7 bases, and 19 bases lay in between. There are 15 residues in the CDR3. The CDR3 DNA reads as TGTGCCAGCAGGCCGGGCCTTGGGGCGGGACAGCCCCAGCATTTT. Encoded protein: CASRPGLGAGQPQHF.

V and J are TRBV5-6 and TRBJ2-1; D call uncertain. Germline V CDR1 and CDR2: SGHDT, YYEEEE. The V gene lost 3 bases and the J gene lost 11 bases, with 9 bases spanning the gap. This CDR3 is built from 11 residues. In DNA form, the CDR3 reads TGTGCCAGCAGCTGGGCGAACCAGCAGTTCTTC. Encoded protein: CASSWANQQFF.

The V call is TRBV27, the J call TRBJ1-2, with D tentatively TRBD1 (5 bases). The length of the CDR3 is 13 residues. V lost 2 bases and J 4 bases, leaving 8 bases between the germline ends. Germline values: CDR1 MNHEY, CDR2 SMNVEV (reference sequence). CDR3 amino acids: CASSLRGTYGYTF. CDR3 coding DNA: TGTGCCAGCAGTTTAAGGGGAACCTATGGCTACACCTTC.

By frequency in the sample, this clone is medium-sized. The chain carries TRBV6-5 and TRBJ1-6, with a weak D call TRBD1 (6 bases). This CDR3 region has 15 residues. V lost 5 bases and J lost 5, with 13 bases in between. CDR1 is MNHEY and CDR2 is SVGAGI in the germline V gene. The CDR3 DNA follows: TGTGCCAGCAGTCCTACAGGGCCCGATAATTCACCCCTCCACTTT. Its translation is CASSPTGPDNSPLHF.

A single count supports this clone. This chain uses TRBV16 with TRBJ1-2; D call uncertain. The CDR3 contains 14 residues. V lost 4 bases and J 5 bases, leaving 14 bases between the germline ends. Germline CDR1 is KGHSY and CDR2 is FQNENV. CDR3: CASSLSSPGYGYTF. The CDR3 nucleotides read TGTGCCAGCAGCCTCTCTTCGCCGGGGTATGGCTACACCTTC.

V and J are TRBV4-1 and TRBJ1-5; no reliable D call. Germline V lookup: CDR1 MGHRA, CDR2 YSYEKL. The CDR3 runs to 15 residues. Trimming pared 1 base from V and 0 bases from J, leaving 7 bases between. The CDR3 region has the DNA TGCGCCAGCAGCCAAGCCCGTTCTAGCAATCAGCCCCAGCATTTT. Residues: CASSQARSSNQPQHF.